The clone carrying this TCR beta chain was picked up a small number of times. The antigen is not known. At one end, the junction sequence differs from germline, possibly due to a read error. This sample was included in a study of metastatic and nonmetastatic thyroid tumors. Study-wide context: Thyroid patients, malignant and benign, had repertoires compared across blood and tumor or nodule tissue.

The CDR3 has 14 amino acids. Per germline, CDR1 MNHNS and CDR2 SASEGT. The entire patient cohort was treatment-naive prior to thyroid surgery. In the study's own analysis: The distant-metastasis classifier for papillary thyroid cancer was built from CDR3 differences across clinicopathological groups. MiXCR was used by TCRdb to re-call the PCR reads. TCRdb's processing, not the authors', yielded these V and J calls. Of about 19,000 clones detected, approximately 35% appear once; the ten largest clones hold about 23%. Broader study findings: Patients with malignant thyroid tumors reportedly had significantly higher TCR beta diversity than those with benign nodules, in blood and tumor.

The clonotype was recovered from a female donor with papillary thyroid cancer or a benign thyroid nodule (not recorded which). Some clones in this sample may be carry-over from other donors' samples. This rearrangement joins TRBV6-1 to TRBJ2-7; tentative D call: TRBD2 (6 bases). Sequenced: tumor tissue. DNA of the CDR3: TGTGCCAGCCACGGGGGAACCGCCTCCCACGAGCAGTACTTC. Protein product: CASHGGTASHEQYF.